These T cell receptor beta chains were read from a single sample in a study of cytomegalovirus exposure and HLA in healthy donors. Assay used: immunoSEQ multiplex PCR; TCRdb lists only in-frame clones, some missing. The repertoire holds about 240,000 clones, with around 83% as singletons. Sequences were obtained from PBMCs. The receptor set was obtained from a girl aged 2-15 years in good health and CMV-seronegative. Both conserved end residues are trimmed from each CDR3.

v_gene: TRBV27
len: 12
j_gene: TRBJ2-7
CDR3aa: ASVAAGSAGEQY

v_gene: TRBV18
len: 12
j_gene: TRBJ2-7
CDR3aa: ASSPPAGAYEQY

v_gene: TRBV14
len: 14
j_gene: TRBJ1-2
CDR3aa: ASSEYPPGQGYGYT

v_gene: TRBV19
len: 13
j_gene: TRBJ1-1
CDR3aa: ASSPQGQGPTEAF

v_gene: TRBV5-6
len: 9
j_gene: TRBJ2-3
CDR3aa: ASSRGDTQY

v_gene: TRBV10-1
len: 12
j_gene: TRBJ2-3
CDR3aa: ASSPDRGTDTQY

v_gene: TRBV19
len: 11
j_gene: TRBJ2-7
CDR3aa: ASSLASGYEQY

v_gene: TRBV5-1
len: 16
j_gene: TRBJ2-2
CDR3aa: ASSHLFFTSGGAGELF

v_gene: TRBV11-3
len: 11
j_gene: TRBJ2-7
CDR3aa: ASSSAPSYEQY

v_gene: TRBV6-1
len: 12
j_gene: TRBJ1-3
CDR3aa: ASSEGTGGNTIY

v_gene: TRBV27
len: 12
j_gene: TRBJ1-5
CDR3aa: ASSESFSNQPQH

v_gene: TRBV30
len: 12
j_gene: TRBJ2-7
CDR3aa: AWRGSGGPYEQY

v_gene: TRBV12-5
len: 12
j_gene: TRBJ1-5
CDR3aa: ASGLTGGNQPQH

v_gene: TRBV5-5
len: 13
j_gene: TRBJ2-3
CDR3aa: ASSETGWGRDTQY

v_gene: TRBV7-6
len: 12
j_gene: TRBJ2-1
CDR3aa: ASSPDRGPNEQF

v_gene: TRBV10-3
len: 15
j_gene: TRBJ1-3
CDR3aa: AIMDRGFPASGNTIY

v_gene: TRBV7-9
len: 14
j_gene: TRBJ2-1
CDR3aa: ASSPQREVTYNEQF

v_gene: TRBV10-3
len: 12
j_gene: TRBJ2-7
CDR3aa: AITAGDKLYEQY

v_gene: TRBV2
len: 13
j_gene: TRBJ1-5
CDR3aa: ASSETGPLNQPQH

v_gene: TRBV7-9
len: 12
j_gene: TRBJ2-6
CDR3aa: ASSAGGGANVLT

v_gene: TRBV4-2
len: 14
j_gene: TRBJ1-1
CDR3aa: ASSQISPQGQTEAF

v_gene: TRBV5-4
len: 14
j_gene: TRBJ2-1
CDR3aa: ASSPGLAGAYNEQF

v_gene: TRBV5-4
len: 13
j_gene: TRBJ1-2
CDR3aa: ASSLMRGNNYGYT

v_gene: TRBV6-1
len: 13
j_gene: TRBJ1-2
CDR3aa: ASSEADRGLYGYT

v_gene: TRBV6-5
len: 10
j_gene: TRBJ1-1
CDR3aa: ASSGPLTEAF

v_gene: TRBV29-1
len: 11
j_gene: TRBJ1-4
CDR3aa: SVVWQKNEKLF

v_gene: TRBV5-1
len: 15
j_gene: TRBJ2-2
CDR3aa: ASSFSLAGSNTGELF

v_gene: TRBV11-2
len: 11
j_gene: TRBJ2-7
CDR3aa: ASRLAGPAEQY

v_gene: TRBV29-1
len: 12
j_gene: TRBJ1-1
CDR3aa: SVGGDFVNTEAF

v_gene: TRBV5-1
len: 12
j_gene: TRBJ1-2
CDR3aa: ASSLVGERGGYT

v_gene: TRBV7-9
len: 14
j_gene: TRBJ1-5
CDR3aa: ASSLGQGSRNQPQH

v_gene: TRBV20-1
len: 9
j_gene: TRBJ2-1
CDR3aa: SARADNEQF

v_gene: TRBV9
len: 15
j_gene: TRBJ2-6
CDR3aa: ASSSGSGSSGANVLT

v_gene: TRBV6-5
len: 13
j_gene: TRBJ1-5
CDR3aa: ASSRDRSKHQPQH

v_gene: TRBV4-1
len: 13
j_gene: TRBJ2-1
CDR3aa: ASSTPGNTYNEQF

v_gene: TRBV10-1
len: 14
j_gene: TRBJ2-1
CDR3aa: ASSDYRDRDSNEQF

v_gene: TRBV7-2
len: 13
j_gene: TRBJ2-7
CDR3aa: ASSSQRGASYEQY

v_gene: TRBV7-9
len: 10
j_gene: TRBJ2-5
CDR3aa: ASSLRGVTQY

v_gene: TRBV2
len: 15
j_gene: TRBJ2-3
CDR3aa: ASSRTATSGGTDTQY

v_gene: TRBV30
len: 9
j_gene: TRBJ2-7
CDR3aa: AWSDGGQPY

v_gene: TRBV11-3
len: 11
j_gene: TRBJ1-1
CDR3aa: ASSLTGNTEAF

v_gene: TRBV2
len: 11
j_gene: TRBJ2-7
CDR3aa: ASSLRGTYEQY